The clone carrying this T cell receptor (beta chain) turned up a few times. Specified time point: patch test 1, 2 weeks after DPC sensitization. The treatment here: therapeutic diphenylcyclopropenone sensitization with weekly scalp DPC. Only after blood had been drawn was each patch test applied. The data belong to a study of human T cells and chemical hapten exposure. Study-wide context: The scalp of each patient received a weekly diphenylcyclopropenone dose for the full approximately 26-week study.

Individual cDNA molecules (in the library) carried attached unique molecular identifiers. TCRdb used MiXCR to reprocess the RACE reads, holding one entry per CDR3 protein. The data contain 350,000 or so distinct CDR3 sequences, around 7% of them singletons. The source material was whole blood, sampled in connection with sensitization to the hapten diphenylcyclopropenone (DPC). The clonotype originates from a young woman with alopecia areata. Some clones in this sample may be carry-over from other donors' samples.

This CDR3 is CASQPGQGAAEQYF. CDR3 bases: TGTGCCAGCCAGCCCGGGCAGGGGGCCGCCGAGCAGTACTTC. The rearrangement uses TRBV25-1 and TRBJ2-7; 8 nucleotides line up with TRBD1. The CDR3 loop spans 14 amino acids. Looked up from germline, CDR1 is MGHDK and CDR2 is SYGVNS. V was clipped by 8 bases and J by 6 bases; unmatched bases: 12.